The 5 T cell receptor beta chains listed next were all sequenced from one sample in a study of T cells after posttransplantation cyclophosphamide. Method: immunoSEQ multiplex PCR; TCRdb's copy keeps in-frame clones and lacks some. The sample lists fewer than 5,000 clones; 82% were seen once. Treatment was busulfan-fludarabine conditioning, a marrow graft, and cyclophosphamide on days +3 and +4. Sample: PBMCs, taken 86 days after allogeneic stem cell transplant with posttransplant cyclophosphamide. These receptor sequences come from a male patient aged 50 to 60 who received an allogeneic stem cell transplant from an unrelated donor, was CMV-positive, and had acute GVHD only. The graft donor may have contributed some T cells.

This clone occurred a few times. The CDR3 loop is CASTGDSGANVLTF. Written as DNA, the CDR3 is TGTGCCAGCACAGGGGACTCTGGGGCCAACGTCCTGACTTTC. J is TRBJ2-6 and V is TRBV2, with D perhaps matching TRBD1 (6 bases). CDR3 length: 14 residues. V lost 7 bases and J lost 0, with 7 bases in between. Germline V lookup: CDR1 SNHLY, CDR2 FYNNEI.

J is TRBJ2-7 and V is TRBV18, with TRBD2 matching over 9 bases. The CDR3 sequence is 13 residues long. J gave up 7 bases and V 3 bases, and 4 bases lay outside the gene matches. Per germline, CDR1 KGHSH and CDR2 LQKENI. This CDR3 is CASSPGTSREQYF. The CDR3 region has the DNA TGTGCCAGCTCACCGGGGACTAGCCGAGAGCAGTACTTC.

This chain connects TRBV7-2 to TRBJ2-4; D call uncertain. The CDR3 extends over 16 amino acids. Germline values: CDR1 SGHTA, CDR2 FQGNSA. The V gene lost 1 base and the J gene lost 0 bases, with 10 bases spanning the gap. The CDR3 DNA reads TGTGCCAGCAGCTTAGACAGAGACCTAGCCAAAAACATTCAGTACTTC. Translated: CASSLDRDLAKNIQYF.

The chain combines TRBV4-1 with TRBJ2-1, with a possible D match to TRBD2 (6 bases). This CDR3 is 18 amino acids long. Germline-derived CDR1 and CDR2 are MGHRA and YSYEKL. The germline V and J ends were trimmed by 0 bases and 2 bases, with 17 bases remaining between them. CDR3 sequence (DNA): TGCGCCAGCAGCCAAGATGTGGTAGCGGTCCCGACCTACAATGAGCAGTTCTTC. Translation: CASSQDVVAVPTYNEQFF.

The V and J genes are TRBV9 and TRBJ1-1, with TRBD1 as a possible D gene (6 bases). Per the germline V gene, CDR1 is SGDLS and CDR2 is YYNGEE. There are 13 residues in the CDR3. Deletions cut 3 bases from V and 4 bases from J, with 10 bases between. This CDR3 is CASSEGGGTEAFF. CDR3 nucleotide sequence: TGTGCCAGCAGCGAGGGGGGGGGCACTGAAGCTTTCTTT.